This T cell receptor beta chain was found in a study of T-cell memory formation after mild COVID-19. The CDR3 has 15 amino acids. This clonotype was seen only a few times. TCRdb ran MiXCR on the 5' RACE reads and lists one entry per CDR3 protein. The sample contains around 300,000 distinct CDR3 sequences, roughly 18% of which appear only once. The chain joins TRBV21-1 to TRBJ1-3; the D call of TRBD1 is as the table states it, not checked on the DNA. TRBV21-1 represents a pseudogene. What was sequenced was PBMCs or a T cell subset sorted from them (not recorded which). The source is a man aged 18-30 years who had mild COVID-19 (a few samples of this study predate the infection). Cell type and time point are not known. CDR3 in amino acids: CASSRDDVAGNTIYF. Here the CDR3 DNA reads TGTGCCAGCAGTCGGGATGACGTTGCTGGAAACACCATATATTTT.